This T cell receptor beta chain was profiled in a study of early T cells in non-severe SARS-CoV-2 infection. Study in general: Unsorted whole-blood RNA was sequenced in bulk, leaving chains unpaired.

Germline-derived CDR1 and CDR2 are SGDLS and YYNGEE. This CDR3 comprises 13 residues. Trimming cost V 3 bases and J 8 bases, with 12 bases left between them. One entry per CDR3 protein, called by TCRdb with MiXCR from the 5' RACE reads. The sample shows 37,000 or so distinct CDR3 sequences, over 5% of them seen only once. This receptor was taken from an adult who was a healthcare worker with PCR-confirmed SARS-CoV-2 infection or an uninfected control (not recorded which). V usage is TRBV9 and J usage is TRBJ2-1; weak D call: TRBD2 (6 bases). The sample taken for sequencing was whole blood. CDR3 sequence: CASSAGLNDEQFF. In DNA form, the CDR3 reads TGTGCCAGCAGCGCGGGACTGAACGATGAGCAGTTCTTC.